The subject of this entry is one T cell receptor (beta chain). Germline CDR1 and CDR2: MRHNA and SNTAGT. V was cut by 2 bases and J by 5 bases, with 16 bases left in between. The CDR3 length is 16 residues. This sample stems from a study of shared clonotypes between healthy human individuals. Sorted subsets were amplified in replicate PCRs using 200 ng DNA, 30,000 to 35,000 T cell genomes. Some clones are missing from TCRdb's copy, which holds only in-frame ones; the method was immunoSEQ multiplex PCR. The sample carries about 1.1 million clones, 70% to 80% recorded once. The sample was memory CD4+ T cells from PBMCs. Subset in this sample: CD45RA-negative fraction. The chain links TRBV6-4 to TRBJ1-5; D uncertain. This receptor was identified in a man aged 18 to 30 in good health. Some clones in this sample may be carry-over from other donors' samples. CDR3: CASSDRVRKTDQPQHF. The CDR3 bases are TGTGCCAGCAGTGACCGGGTCCGCAAGACCGATCAGCCCCAGCATTTT.